This T cell receptor (beta chain) was sequenced for a study of blood T cells in healthy people across ages. This clonotype was picked up a small number of times. Its cognate antigen is unknown. Study-wide results and limits: A roughly linear age-dependent decrease characterized TCR beta diversity per million T cells.

Each sample yielded at least 6.5 million isolated PBMCs. Extractions gave at least 5 micrograms of total RNA per sample. Germline loops: CDR1 KGHSH, CDR2 LQKENI. V lost 4 bases, J lost 2 bases, and 5 bases stayed unmatched. CDR3 length: 16 residues. A J-beta primer mix and a sample-barcoded 5' primer were used in a second PCR of roughly 7 to 12 cycles. Each cDNA molecule received a tag from a template-switch adaptor that had 12 random nucleotides. In TCRdb, the 5' RACE reads were re-called with MiXCR into one record per CDR3 protein. The profile shows approximately 1.5 million distinct CDR3 sequences, about 31% of them singletons.

This receptor was identified in a woman between 25 and 40 years old in good health. The chain links TRBV18 to TRBJ2-3; 11 bases match TRBD2. Material for sequencing was blood. CDR3: CASSQLAGEYTDTQYF. CDR3 sequence (DNA): TGTGCCAGCTCACAACTAGCGGGGGAATACACAGATACGCAGTATTTT.